The 21 T cell receptor beta chains reported below all come from one sample, sequenced in a study of cytomegalovirus exposure and HLA in healthy donors. Repertoires were generated with immunoSEQ multiplex PCR, while TCRdb's copy carries only in-frame clones and drops some. The table has around 80,000 clones, about 96% seen once; the top ten hold about 1.3%. The sequenced material came from PBMCs. The receptor set was obtained from a woman younger than 30 in good health and CMV-seronegative.

The gene calls are TRBV2 and TRBJ2-7; 12 bases line up with TRBD2. Germline assignment: CDR1 SNHLY and CDR2 FYNNEI. This CDR3 is 17 amino acids long. The V segment lost 8 bases and the J segment 2 bases; nucleotides outside the gene matches: 13. The CDR3 DNA follows: TGTGCCAGCGGAGTGGAGACTAGCGGGAGCCAGACCTACGAGCAGTACTTC. It yields the protein CASGVETSGSQTYEQYF.

CDR3 nucleotides: TGTGCCAGCAGCTCTAGCCGTTCGACTAGCAATCAGCCCCAGCATTTT. Its protein product is CASSSSRSTSNQPQHF. J is TRBJ1-5 and V is TRBV5-4; D is uncertain. This CDR3 spans 16 amino acids. V lost 3 bases and J lost 0, with 13 bases in between. The germline CDR1 and CDR2 sequences are SGHNT and YYREEE (reference sequence).

The chain carries TRBV5-1 and TRBJ1-2; D is unresolved. Per the germline V gene, CDR1 is SGHRS and CDR2 is YFSETQ. Trimming stripped 0 bases from V and 4 bases from J, with 7 bases between. This CDR3 region has 13 residues. CDR3 in DNA: TGCGCCAGCAGCTTGGCCAGCGGCTATGGCTACACCTTC. This sequence encodes CASSLASGYGYTF.

The V call is TRBV7-9, the J call TRBJ1-6; TRBD1 matches at 9 bases. The CDR3 has 17 residues. Trimming removed 3 bases from V and 14 bases from J; junction bases left unmatched: 17. Germline V gives CDR1 SEHNR, CDR2 FQNEAQ (reference sequence). CDR3 bases: TGTGCCAGCAGCTTCCATGTACTCGGGACAGGGACGATAGCCCTCCACTTT. Translated, it gives CASSFHVLGTGTIALHF.

The J gene is TRBJ2-2, the V gene TRBV9, with 8 positions matching TRBD1. The CDR3 has 16 amino acids. Looked up from germline, CDR1 is SGDLS and CDR2 is YYNGEE. Germline trimming cut 0 bases from V and 6 bases from J; bases unmatched to any gene: 7. Here the CDR3 DNA reads TGTGCCAGCAGCGTAGCCCGGGACAGGTTATCCGGGGAGCTGTTTTTT. Translating it yields CASSVARDRLSGELFF.

The V call is TRBV4-1, the J call TRBJ2-1; 9 bases agree with TRBD1. The CDR3 has 20 amino acids. Unmatched junction bases numbered 13, after V lost 1 base and J lost 0 bases. The V gene's germline CDR1 is MGHRA and CDR2 YSYEKL. The CDR3 spells CASSQVLRDRDHASYNEQFF. The CDR3 DNA reads as TGCGCCAGCAGCCAAGTGCTGCGGGACAGGGATCATGCCTCCTACAATGAGCAGTTCTTC.

The chain couples TRBV6-1 to TRBJ1-1, with TRBD1 matching over 10 bases. Germline assignment: CDR1 MNHNS and CDR2 SASEGT. With 8 bases clipped from V and 1 base from J, the junction kept 7 bases outside the gene matches. The CDR3 is made up of 15 amino acids. The CDR3 DNA reads as TGTGCCAGCCCCATGGGGGACAGGGGGAACACTGAAGCTTTCTTT. Encoded protein: CASPMGDRGNTEAFF.

The CDR3 is CASSETYNEQFF. In nucleotides, the CDR3 is TGTGCCAGCTCAGAAACTTACAATGAGCAGTTCTTC. The chain recombines TRBV18 with TRBJ2-1; D call uncertain. The germline gives CDR1 KGHSH, CDR2 LQKENI. The CDR3 runs 12 residues. Between the trimmed V and J ends, which lost 5 bases and 4 bases, there was a span of 6 bases.

This clone was counted many times. V and J are TRBV2 and TRBJ2-2; D is unresolved. The length of the CDR3 is 15 residues. Germline-derived CDR1 and CDR2 are SNHLY and FYNNEI. Between the trimmed V and J ends, which lost 4 bases and 6 bases, there was a span of 15 bases. CDR3 in amino acids: CASSGGHVAPGELFF. CDR3 nucleotides: TGTGCCAGCAGTGGAGGTCATGTGGCACCCGGGGAGCTGTTTTTT. Full variable domain (missing parts from reference TRBV2 and TRBJ2-2): EPEVTQTPSHQVTQMGQEVILRCVPISNHLYFYWYRQILGQKVEFLVSFYNNEISEKSEIFDDQFSVERPDGSNFTLKIRSTKLEDSAMYFCASSGGHVAPGELFFGEGSRLTVL.

The chain is built from TRBV2 and TRBJ1-4; maybe TRBD1 (5 bases). The germline V gene encodes CDR1 SNHLY and CDR2 FYNNEI. Trimming took 6 bases from V and 0 from J, leaving 14 bases between them. CDR3 length equals 16 residues. The CDR3 loop reads CASRGWLGATNEKLFF. The DNA for the CDR3 is TGTGCCAGCAGAGGATGGTTAGGGGCAACTAATGAAAAACTGTTTTTT. The full variable domain, rest sourced from reference TRBV2 and TRBJ1-4, is EPEVTQTPSHQVTQMGQEVILRCVPISNHLYFYWYRQILGQKVEFLVSFYNNEISEKSEIFDDQFSVERPDGSNFTLKIRSTKLEDSAMYFCASRGWLGATNEKLFFGSGTQLSVL.

This clone was observed a single time. V is TRBV18 and J is TRBJ2-7, with 9 bases fitting TRBD2. V lost 2 bases, J lost 4 bases, and 3 bases stayed unmatched. The CDR3 totals 14 residues. Germline V CDR1 and CDR2: KGHSH, LQKENI. The CDR3: CASSPSGRLYEQYF. The CDR3 DNA is TGTGCCAGCTCACCAAGCGGGAGGCTGTACGAGCAGTACTTC.

CDR3: CAISVGGGQETQYF. The CDR3 nucleotides read TGTGCCATCAGTGTTGGCGGGGGGCAAGAGACCCAGTACTTC. This chain connects TRBV10-3 to TRBJ2-5; 8 bases map to TRBD2. The length of the CDR3 is 14 residues. CDR1 is ENHRY and CDR2 is SYGVKD in the germline V gene. Unmatched junction bases numbered 3, after V lost 4 bases and J lost 2 bases.

The chain joins TRBV2 to TRBJ2-7; 10 nucleotides line up with TRBD2. This CDR3 comprises 16 residues. Trimming cost V 4 bases and J 2 bases; bases outside gene matches: 8. The germline gives CDR1 SNHLY, CDR2 FYNNEI. The chain's CDR3 is CASSGRGLASTYEQYF. In DNA form, the CDR3 reads TGTGCCAGCAGTGGCAGGGGACTAGCGTCAACCTACGAGCAGTACTTC. The whole variable domain, filled in from reference TRBV2 and TRBJ2-7, reads EPEVTQTPSHQVTQMGQEVILRCVPISNHLYFYWYRQILGQKVEFLVSFYNNEISEKSEIFDDQFSVERPDGSNFTLKIRSTKLEDSAMYFCASSGRGLASTYEQYFGPGTRLTVT.

This clone appeared a single time. J is TRBJ2-2 and V is TRBV30; D not certain. Germline CDR1 is GTSNPN and CDR2 is SVGIG (reference sequence). V lost 0 bases, J lost 5 bases, and 7 bases lay in between. This CDR3 has 13 amino acids. The CDR3 reads CAWSVGLTGELFF. CDR3 nucleotide sequence: TGTGCCTGGAGTGTGGGCTTGACCGGGGAGCTGTTTTTT. Combining the CDR3 with reference TRBV30 and TRBJ2-2 gives the whole variable domain SQTIHQWPATLVQPVGSPLSLECTVEGTSNPNLYWYRQAAGRGLQLLFYSVGIGQISSEVPQNLSASRPQDRQFILSSKKLLLSDSGFYLCAWSVGLTGELFFGEGSRLTVL.

This sequence joins TRBV5-1 and TRBJ2-5, with a tentative D call TRBD2 (6 bases). This CDR3 region has 12 residues. Trimming took off 6 bases at V and 1 base at J, with 7 bases between the two ends. CDR1 SGHRS and CDR2 YFSETQ come from the germline V gene. CDR3 sequence: CASTGAQETQYF. CDR3 nucleotide sequence: TGCGCCAGCACGGGAGCCCAAGAGACCCAGTACTTC.

This chain joins TRBV28 and TRBJ2-5, with 14 bases aligning to TRBD2. CDR1 and CDR2 (germline): MDHEN, SYDVKM. The junction had 11 bases not matched to a gene; V was cut back by 6 bases and J by 2 bases. CDR3 size: 18 residues. In nucleotides, the CDR3 is TGTGCCAGCAGCTCGGCTCCGGGACTAGCGGGGGTACAAGAGACCCAGTACTTC. Protein product: CASSSAPGLAGVQETQYF.

The gene calls are TRBV9 and TRBJ1-1; D not resolved. The CDR3 sequence is 16 residues long. The germline V and J ends were trimmed by 4 bases and 1 base, with 17 bases remaining between them. Germline V gives CDR1 SGDLS, CDR2 YYNGEE. This CDR3 reads CASSLNPKAENTEAFF. The CDR3, as DNA: TGTGCCAGCAGCCTCAACCCCAAAGCTGAGAACACTGAAGCTTTCTTT.

The genes are TRBV4-1 and TRBJ2-1; TRBD1 might be the D (6 bases). The CDR3 covers 17 residues. With 0 bases removed from V and 1 base from J, the gap between germline ends came to 13 bases. Germline-derived CDR1 and CDR2 are MGHRA and YSYEKL. CDR3 bases: TGCGCCAGCAGCCAAGAAACCTCAGGGGATTCCTACAATGAGCAGTTCTTC. Its translation is CASSQETSGDSYNEQFF.

The chain joins TRBV7-9 to TRBJ2-6, with D maybe TRBD2 (5 bases). The CDR3 runs to 17 residues. The germline gives CDR1 SEHNR, CDR2 FQNEAQ (reference sequence). The V end was cut by 3 bases, the J end by 2 bases, with 14 bases between. The CDR3 coding sequence is TGTGCCAGCAGCTTCTTTTACGGGGATGCTGGGGCCAACGTCCTGACTTTC. It yields the protein CASSFFYGDAGANVLTF.

This clone appeared a few times. This sequence joins TRBV7-9 and TRBJ2-7; the match to TRBD2 covers 7 bases. This CDR3 has 14 residues. The germline CDR1 and CDR2 sequences are SEHNR and FQNEAQ (reference sequence). V shed 3 bases and J 2 bases; nucleotides not matched to a gene: 4. DNA for the CDR3: TGTGCCAGCAGCTTTCCTAGCGGCACCTACGAGCAGTACTTC. It specifies CASSFPSGTYEQYF.

This chain uses TRBV6-1 with TRBJ2-7; D is ambiguous. Trimming shortened V by 0 bases and J by 0 bases, and 12 bases separated the two germline ends. Germline loops: CDR1 MNHNS, CDR2 SASEGT. The CDR3 covers 16 residues. The chain's CDR3 is CASSEALQVSSYEQYF. The CDR3 DNA reads as TGTGCCAGCAGTGAAGCGCTCCAGGTGAGCTCCTACGAGCAGTACTTC.